This T cell receptor beta chain was sequenced for a study of CD8 T cells in Susac syndrome. Study-wide results and limits: The authors acknowledged that their TCR sequencing and HLA analysis involved a relatively small number of individuals.

When the RNA was reverse transcribed, random hexamers were used with an input of roughly 0.45 to 1 ug. TCRdb analysed the immunoSEQ multiplex PCR reads with MiXCR anew, one entry per CDR3 protein. The table shows around 170,000 distinct CDR3 sequences, with 90% to 97% occurring only once. Comment on this clonotype: Antigen: not known.

The sample was CD4+ T cells from PBMCs. The clonotype comes from a human donor with Susac syndrome.

DNA for the CDR3: TGTGCCAGCAGCCTTATGGGGAGCGGTAGCACAGATACGCAGTATTTT. Its protein product is CASSLMGSGSTDTQYF. The J gene is TRBJ2-3, the V gene TRBV6-2 or TRBV6-3, with a tentative D call TRBD2 (5 bases). The CDR3 is made up of 16 amino acids. Germline CDR1 MNHEY, CDR2 SVGEGT. With 6 bases removed from V and 0 bases from J, the gap between germline ends came to 16 bases.